Reported below is one TCR beta chain. This clonotype was counted a few times. It has no known antigen specificity. Per-base quality was not reported, and no clone a single base away is much larger than it. This sample was included in a study of CD8+CD57+ T cells in acquired aplastic anemia (dated by TCRdb to between 2017 and 2018). With respect to the entire study: Extracted DNA from sorted CD4+ and CD8+ cells averaged approximately 3 ug, ranging from about 0.17 to 27.4 ug. An average of about 10 million reads for CD4+ cells and 12 million or so reads for CD8+ cells was obtained from healthy donor samples.

Including cysteine and phenylalanine, the CDR3 has 13 amino acids. Only the CDR3 DNA is retained, 39 bases long and in frame from the first base. In the germline V gene, CDR1 corresponds to KGHDR and CDR2 to SFDVKD. The V and J ends are trimmed by 9 bases and 4 bases, leaving 15 bases between them. Paper-wide results and their limitations: Roughly 30 CD8+ CDR3 sequences were found to be shared between patients and controls, but these sequences appeared to be highly expressed in patients and within the immunodominant clones of the patients. No significant difference in CD8+ Simpson's diversity was found between patients and healthy controls (P=0.060).

Genomic DNA served as template for TCR beta VDJ combination and CDR3 sequence profiling. An Illumina HiSeq 2000 was used for TCR repertoire sequencing. In the paper's pipeline: Repertoire assessment relied on Simpson's diversity index, CDR3 size and DJ length profiles, and TRBV/TRBJ rearrangement plots. The most abundant DNA sequence in the deep sequencing data was defined as the immunodominant clone. CDR3 amino acid sequences were checked for sharing across subjects and were also compared against the VDJdb database and published repertoires. Clones were called with MiXCR by TCRdb after fastp trimmed the public reads at Q25, and only in-frame beta chains were retained. Merged by CDR3 protein, the rows form single entries marked with the most common genes and DNA. TCRdb assigned the V and J calls; the authors' analysis was not used. This sample has roughly 130,000 distinct CDR3 sequences in its table, and over 45% of those were observed once. Jointly, the top ten make up 2% to 3% of the sample.

In this study, sorted CD4+ and CD8+ T cells from the blood of healthy subjects and of severe aplastic anemia patients had their TCR repertoires deep-sequenced. Ficoll-Paque density gradient centrifugation was used to isolate peripheral blood mononuclear cells. Before DNA extraction, CD4+ and CD8+ T cells were sorted by FACS or by magnetic beads. The clonotype comes from a human donor in good health, serving as a control. Sequenced: sorted CD4+, CD8+, or CD8+CD57+ T cells (not recorded which) from PBMCs. The chain is assembled from TRBV24-1 and TRBJ2-7; the D gene is possibly TRBD1 or TRBD2, with 5 bases matching each. The CDR3 corresponds to CATQRGKLYEQYF. In nucleotides, the sequence is TGTGCCACCCAACGGGGCAAGTTGTACGAGCAGTACTTC.